The 10 T cell receptor beta chains in this list originate from one sample, sequenced in a study of cytomegalovirus exposure and HLA in healthy donors. It was with 60 Vbeta and 13 Jbeta primers that the PCR ran. Sequencing used immunoSEQ multiplex PCR; TCRdb keeps in-frame clones, though not all of them. The sample contains some 190,000 clones, roughly nine tenths of which appear only once. The sequenced sample consisted of PBMCs. The receptors originated from a boy aged 2-15 years in good health and CMV-seronegative.

The chain recombines TRBV27 with TRBJ2-2, with D possibly matching TRBD2 (5 bases). The germline V gene encodes CDR1 MNHEY and CDR2 SMNVEV (reference sequence). This CDR3 region has 14 residues. V was shortened by 5 bases and J by 8 bases, with 15 bases between the two germline ends. The CDR3 nucleotides are TGTGCCAGCAGTGCGGAGGAAGGGATGGGGGAGCTGTTTTTT. Its translation is CASSAEEGMGELFF.

The J gene is TRBJ2-1, the V gene TRBV7-6; 10 bases match TRBD1. The germline V gene encodes CDR1 SGHVS and CDR2 FNYEAQ. The CDR3 runs to 15 residues. Trimming cost V 8 bases and J 4 bases; bases outside gene matches: 8. The DNA for the CDR3 is TGTGCCAGCGCCCCGACAGGGGGCCTTTACAATGAGCAGTTCTTC. This translates into CASAPTGGLYNEQFF.

This clone has only a few counts. CDR3 in amino acids: CATSRDRGGSESNYGYTF. The CDR3 bases are TGTGCCACCAGCAGAGATCGGGGGGGCTCAGAGTCTAACTATGGCTACACCTTC. The chain is built from TRBV15 and TRBJ1-2; D perhaps matches TRBD1 (6 bases). The V and J ends lost 0 bases and 0 bases respectively, with 17 bases between them. The germline V gene has CDR1 LNHNV and CDR2 YYDKDF (reference sequence). This CDR3 has 18 residues.

The gene calls are TRBV5-1 and TRBJ2-1; TRBD2 is a possible D gene (5 bases). This CDR3 contains 17 residues. V lost 0 bases and J 5 bases, leaving 18 bases between the germline ends. Germline loops: CDR1 SGHRS, CDR2 YFSETQ. The CDR3 bases are TGCGCCAGCAGCTTGGGTTGGGGTGAGAGGGCTAACAATGAGCAGTTCTTC. This sequence encodes CASSLGWGERANNEQFF.

This clone showed up just a few times. V and J are TRBV5-1 and TRBJ1-1; TRBD1 matches 7 bases. This CDR3 spans 14 amino acids. From germline, CDR1 is SGHRS and CDR2 YFSETQ. V dropped 4 bases and J dropped 0; count of bases not matched to a gene: 3. CDR3 bases: TGCGCCAGCAGCCCGGGACAGATGAACACTGAAGCTTTCTTT. Protein product: CASSPGQMNTEAFF.

The rearrangement links TRBV29-1 to TRBJ2-5; a possible D gene is TRBD1 (6 bases). The DNA end favors TRBJ2-7, so the J call may be wrong. The CDR3 is 14 amino acids. Per germline, CDR1 SQVTM and CDR2 ANQGSEA. The CDR3 DNA reads TGCAGCGTTGAAGTTCGGCAGGGGAACTACGAGCAGTACTTC. Its translation: CSVEVRQGNYEQYF.

The CDR3 spells CASSRQGVYEQYF. For the CDR3, the DNA is TGTGCCAGCAGTCGACAGGGGGTTTACGAGCAGTACTTC. The rearrangement uses TRBV6-5 and TRBJ2-7; 9 positions agree with TRBD1. CDR1 and CDR2 (germline): MNHEY, SVGAGI. The V and J ends lost 5 bases and 4 bases, in that order; junction bases with no gene match: 3. CDR3 length equals 13 residues.

The genes are TRBV5-1 and TRBJ2-1; D is possibly TRBD2 (7 bases). The germline gives CDR1 SGHRS, CDR2 YFSETQ. The CDR3 length is 16 residues. V was clipped by 3 bases and J by 0 bases, with 13 bases between them. In DNA, the CDR3 is TGCGCCAGCAGCTGGGGGGGGGCCACCTCCTACAATGAGCAGTTCTTC. This sequence encodes CASSWGGATSYNEQFF.

The rearrangement joins TRBV18 to TRBJ2-7, with 11 bases lining up with TRBD2. The CDR3 is 15 amino acids. Losses at the gene ends were 3 bases for V and 0 bases for J; bases not matched to a gene: 1. Germline V CDR1 and CDR2: KGHSH, LQKENI. The chain's CDR3 is CASSPTSGTSYEQYF. The CDR3 coding sequence is TGTGCCAGCTCACCGACTAGCGGGACCTCCTACGAGCAGTACTTC. The full variable domain, with the rest looked up from reference TRBV18 and TRBJ2-7, is NAGVMQNPRHLVRRRGQEARLRCSPMKGHSHVYWYRQLPEEGLKFMVYLQKENIIDESGMPKERFSAEFPKEGPSILRIQQVVRGDSAAYFCASSPTSGTSYEQYFGPGTRLTVT.

J is TRBJ1-5 and V is TRBV4-2; D is unclear. This CDR3 is 13 amino acids long. Germline lookup yields CDR1 LGHNA and CDR2 YNFKEQ. Trimming left V 1 base short and J 5 bases short, with 6 bases between. The CDR3 region has the DNA TGTGCCAGCAGCCAAGGTACAGATCAGCCCCAGCATTTT. This translates into CASSQGTDQPQHF.